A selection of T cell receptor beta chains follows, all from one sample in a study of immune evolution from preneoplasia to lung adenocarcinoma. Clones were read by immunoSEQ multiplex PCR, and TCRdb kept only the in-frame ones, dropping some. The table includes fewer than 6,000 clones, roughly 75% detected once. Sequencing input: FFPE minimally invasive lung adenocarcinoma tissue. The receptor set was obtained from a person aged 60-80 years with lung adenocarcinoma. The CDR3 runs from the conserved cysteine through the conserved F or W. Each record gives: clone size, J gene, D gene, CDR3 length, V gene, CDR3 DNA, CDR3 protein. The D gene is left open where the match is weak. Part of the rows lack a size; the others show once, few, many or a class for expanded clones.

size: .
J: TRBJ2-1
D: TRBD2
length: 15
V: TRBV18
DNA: TGTGCCAGCTCATCGACCGGGACTAGCGAACATGAGCAGTTCTTC
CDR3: CASSSTGTSEHEQFF

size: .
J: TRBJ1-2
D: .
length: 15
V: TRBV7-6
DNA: TGTGCCAGCAGCCAATCCCATTCCCCTAACTATGGCTACACCTTC
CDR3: CASSQSHSPNYGYTF

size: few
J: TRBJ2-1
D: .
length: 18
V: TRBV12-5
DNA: TGTGCTAGTGGTTTGTACGGGTCGGGGGATAGGACATACAATGAGCAGTTCTTC
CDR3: CASGLYGSGDRTYNEQFF

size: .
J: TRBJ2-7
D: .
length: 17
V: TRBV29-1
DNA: TGCAGCGTTGAAGGTGGACAGGGGACTAGCAGGAGGCCCGAGCAGTACTTC
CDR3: CSVEGGQGTSRRPEQYF

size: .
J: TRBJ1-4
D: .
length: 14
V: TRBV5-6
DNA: TGTGCCAGCAGCTTGACGGCAACTAATGAAAAACTGTTTTTT
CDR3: CASSLTATNEKLFF

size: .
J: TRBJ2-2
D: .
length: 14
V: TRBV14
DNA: TGTGCCAGCAGCCAAGATTTCGTCGGCGGGGAGCTGTTTTTT
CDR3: CASSQDFVGGELFF

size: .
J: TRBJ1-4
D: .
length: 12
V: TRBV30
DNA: TGTGCCCTTGATGCAACTAATGAAAAACTGTTTTTT
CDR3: CALDATNEKLFF

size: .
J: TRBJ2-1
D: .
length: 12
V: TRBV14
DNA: TGTGCCAGCAGCCAAGGGACCCGGGGGCAGTTCTTC
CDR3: CASSQGTRGQFF

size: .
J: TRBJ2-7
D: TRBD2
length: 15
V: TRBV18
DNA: TGTGCCAGCTCAGGTACTAGCGGGTCGACCTACGAGCAGTACTTC
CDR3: CASSGTSGSTYEQYF

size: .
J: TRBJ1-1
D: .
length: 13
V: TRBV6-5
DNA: TGTGCCAGCAGTTACAAAGGGCCACCTGAAGCTTTCTTT
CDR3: CASSYKGPPEAFF

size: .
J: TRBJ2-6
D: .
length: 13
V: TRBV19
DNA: TGTGCCAGTAGTTACTCTGGGGCCAACGTCCTGACTTTC
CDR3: CASSYSGANVLTF

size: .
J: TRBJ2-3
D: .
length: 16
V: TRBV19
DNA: TGTGCCAGTAGTATGGGCCGGGGGGCCCCCACAGATACGCAGTATTTT
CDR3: CASSMGRGAPTDTQYF

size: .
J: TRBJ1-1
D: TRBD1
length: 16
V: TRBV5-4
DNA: TGTGCCAGCAGTTTTACTCAGCGGGACAGTAGCTACCAAGCTTTCTTT
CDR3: CASSFTQRDSSYQAFF

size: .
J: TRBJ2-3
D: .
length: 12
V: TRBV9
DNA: TGTGCCAGCAGCGGAGATACAGATACGCAGTATTTT
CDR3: CASSGDTDTQYF

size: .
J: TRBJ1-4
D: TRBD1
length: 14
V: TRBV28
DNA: TGTGCCAGCAGTTCGGGACAGTCTAATGAAAAACTGTTTTTT
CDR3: CASSSGQSNEKLFF

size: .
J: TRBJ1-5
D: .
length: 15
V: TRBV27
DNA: TGTGCCAGCAGCCCCGGGGCGAAGTTCAATCAGCCCCAGCATTTT
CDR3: CASSPGAKFNQPQHF

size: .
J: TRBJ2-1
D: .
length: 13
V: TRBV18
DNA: TGTGCCAGCTCACTAGACCGTTCGGATGAGCAGTTCTTC
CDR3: CASSLDRSDEQFF

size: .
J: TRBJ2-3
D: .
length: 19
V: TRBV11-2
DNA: TGTGCCAGCAGCACAAGACCGGGACGCACGCAAATAAACACAGATACGCAGTATTTT
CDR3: CASSTRPGRTQINTDTQYF

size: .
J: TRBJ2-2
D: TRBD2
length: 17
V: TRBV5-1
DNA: TGCGCCAGCACCAAGGAAGCGGGAGGTGCGAACACCGGGGAGCTGTTTTTT
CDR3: CASTKEAGGANTGELFF

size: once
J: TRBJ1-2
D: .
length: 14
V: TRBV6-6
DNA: TGTGCCAGCAGTTACTCGACTTGGAACTATGGCTACACCTTC
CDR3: CASSYSTWNYGYTF

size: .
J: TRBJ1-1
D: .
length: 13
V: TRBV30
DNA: TGTGCCTGGAGCGTGAAAGGGAACACTGAAGCTTTCTTT
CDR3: CAWSVKGNTEAFF

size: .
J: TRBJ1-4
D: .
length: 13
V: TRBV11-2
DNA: TGTGCCAGCAGCTTATGGGGGAGTGAAAAACTGTTTTTT
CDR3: CASSLWGSEKLFF

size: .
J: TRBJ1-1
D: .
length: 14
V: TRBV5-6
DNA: TGTGCCAGCAGCTGGACCCCGATTAACACTGAAGCTTTCTTT
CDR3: CASSWTPINTEAFF

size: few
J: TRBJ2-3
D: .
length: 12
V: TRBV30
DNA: TGTGCCTGGACAGGAGCCACAGATACGCAGTATTTT
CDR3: CAWTGATDTQYF

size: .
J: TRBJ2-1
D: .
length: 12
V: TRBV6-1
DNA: TGTGCCAGCAGTCCGGACTACAATGAGCAGTTCTTC
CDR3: CASSPDYNEQFF

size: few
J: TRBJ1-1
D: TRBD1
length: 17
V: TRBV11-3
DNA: TGTGCCAGCAGCTTAGGGGAGCCGGGACAGCCGAACACTGAAGCTTTCTTT
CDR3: CASSLGEPGQPNTEAFF

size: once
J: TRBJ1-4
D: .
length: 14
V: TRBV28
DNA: TGTGCCAGCAGTCTGGACGCAGGGAATGAAAAACTGTTTTTT
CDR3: CASSLDAGNEKLFF

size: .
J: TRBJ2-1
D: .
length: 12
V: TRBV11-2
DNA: TGTGCCAGCAGCCCTCCAACCTATGAGCAGTTCTTC
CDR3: CASSPPTYEQFF

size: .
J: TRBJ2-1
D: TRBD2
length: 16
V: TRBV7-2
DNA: TGTGCCAGCAGCTTAGTAGGGACTAGCGGGAGAAATGAGCAGTTCTTC
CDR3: CASSLVGTSGRNEQFF

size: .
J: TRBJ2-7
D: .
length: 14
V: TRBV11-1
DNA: TGTGCCAGCAGCTTAGCTTTAGGAAACTACGAGCAGTACTTC
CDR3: CASSLALGNYEQYF

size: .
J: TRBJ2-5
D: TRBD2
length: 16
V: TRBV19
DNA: TGTGCCAGTAGTATAGGAGCTAGCGGGAATGTCGAGACCCAGTACTTC
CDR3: CASSIGASGNVETQYF

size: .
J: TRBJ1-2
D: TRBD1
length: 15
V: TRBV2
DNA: TGTGCCAGCACTCCACGGACAGGGGGTGACTATGGCTACACCTTT
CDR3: CASTPRTGGDYGYTF

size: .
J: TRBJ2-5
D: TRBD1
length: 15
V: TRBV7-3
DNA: TGTGCCAGCAGCTTATCAGGGGGCCCGGGAGAGACCCAGTACTTC
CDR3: CASSLSGGPGETQYF

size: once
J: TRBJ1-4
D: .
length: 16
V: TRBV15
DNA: TGTGCCACCAGCAGAGATCTCCGACAGGAGAATGAAAAACTGTTTTTT
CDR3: CATSRDLRQENEKLFF

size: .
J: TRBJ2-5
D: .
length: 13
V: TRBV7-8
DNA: TGTGCCAGCAGCGGGCTGGATGAAGGGACCCAGTACTTC
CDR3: CASSGLDEGTQYF

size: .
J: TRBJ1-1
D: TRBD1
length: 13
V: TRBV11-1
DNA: TGTGCCATCTTGGAGACAGGGGGCACTGAAGCTTTCTTT
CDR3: CAILETGGTEAFF

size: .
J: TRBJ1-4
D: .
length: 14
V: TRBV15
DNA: TGTGCCACCAGGACACGACCAACTAATGAAAAACTGTTTTTT
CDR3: CATRTRPTNEKLFF

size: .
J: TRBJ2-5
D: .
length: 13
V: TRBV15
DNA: TGTGCCACCAGCAGAGGCCCCGAGGAGACCCAGTACTTC
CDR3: CATSRGPEETQYF

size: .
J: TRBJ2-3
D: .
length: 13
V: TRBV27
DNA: TGTGCCAGCAGTTTAAAGAGGACAGATACGCAGTATTTT
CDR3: CASSLKRTDTQYF

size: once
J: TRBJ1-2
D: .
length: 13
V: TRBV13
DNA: TGTGCCAGCAGCTTACTGTCCGGGGGAGGCTACACCTTC
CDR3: CASSLLSGGGYTF

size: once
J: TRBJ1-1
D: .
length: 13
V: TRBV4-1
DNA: TGCGCCAGCAGCCAAGCGGGGGGCTATGAAGCTTTCTTT
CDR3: CASSQAGGYEAFF

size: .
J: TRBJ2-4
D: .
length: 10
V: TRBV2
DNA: TGTGCCAGCAGCGGGCTGGTTCAGTACTTC
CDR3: CASSGLVQYF

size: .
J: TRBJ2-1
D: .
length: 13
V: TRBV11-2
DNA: TGTGCCAGCAGCTTATGGATTGGGGGGGAGCAGTTCTTC
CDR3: CASSLWIGGEQFF

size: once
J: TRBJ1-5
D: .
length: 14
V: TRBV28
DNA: TGTGCCAGCAGTTTATTGGGTGGCAATCAGCCCCAGCATTTT
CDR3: CASSLLGGNQPQHF

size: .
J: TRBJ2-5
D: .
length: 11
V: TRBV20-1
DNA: TGCAGCGCCAGGACCCAAGAGACCCAGTACTTC
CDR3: CSARTQETQYF

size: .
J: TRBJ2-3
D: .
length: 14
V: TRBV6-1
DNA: TGTGCCAGCAGAACGTTCGGGACTTGGGATACGCAGTATTTT
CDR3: CASRTFGTWDTQYF

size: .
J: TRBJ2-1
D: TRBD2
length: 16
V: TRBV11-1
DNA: TGTGCCAGCAGCCGGGAACTAGCGGGAGCGGGCAATGAGCAGTTCTTC
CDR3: CASSRELAGAGNEQFF

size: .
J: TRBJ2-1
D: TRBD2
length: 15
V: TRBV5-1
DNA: TGCGCCAGCAGCTTAACTAGCGGGAGTTACAATGAGCAGTTCTTC
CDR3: CASSLTSGSYNEQFF

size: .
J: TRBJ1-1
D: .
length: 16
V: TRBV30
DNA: TGTGCCTGGAGTGATACTCTCCGGGTGGTAAACACTGAAGCTTTCTTT
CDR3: CAWSDTLRVVNTEAFF

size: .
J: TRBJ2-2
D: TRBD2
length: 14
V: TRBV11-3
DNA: TGTGCCAGCAAACTCAGCGGGATGGGCGGGGAGCTGTTTTTT
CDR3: CASKLSGMGGELFF

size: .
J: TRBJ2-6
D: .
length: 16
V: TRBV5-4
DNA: TGTGCCAGCAGCTTGGATCGAGGGACCGGGGCCAACGTCCTGACTTTC
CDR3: CASSLDRGTGANVLTF

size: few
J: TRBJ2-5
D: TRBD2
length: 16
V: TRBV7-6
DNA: TGTGCCAGCAGCAACCCAACTAGCGGGAACCAAGAGACCCAGTACTTC
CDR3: CASSNPTSGNQETQYF